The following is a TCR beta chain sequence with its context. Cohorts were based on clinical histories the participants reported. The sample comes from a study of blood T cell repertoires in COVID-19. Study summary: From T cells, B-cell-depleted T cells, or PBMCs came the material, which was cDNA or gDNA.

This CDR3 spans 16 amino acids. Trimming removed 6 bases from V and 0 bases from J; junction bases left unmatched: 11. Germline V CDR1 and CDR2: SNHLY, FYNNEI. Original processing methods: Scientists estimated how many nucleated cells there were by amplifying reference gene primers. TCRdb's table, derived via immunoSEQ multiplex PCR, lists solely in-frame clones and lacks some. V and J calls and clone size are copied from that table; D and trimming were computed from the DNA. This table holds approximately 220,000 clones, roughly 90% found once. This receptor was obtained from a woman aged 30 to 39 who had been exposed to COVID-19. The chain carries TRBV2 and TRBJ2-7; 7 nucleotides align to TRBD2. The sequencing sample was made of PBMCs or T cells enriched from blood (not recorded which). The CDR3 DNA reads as TGTGCCAGCAGGCACCTTCTAGCGGCCCTCTCCTACGAGCAGTACTTC. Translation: CASRHLLAALSYEQYF.